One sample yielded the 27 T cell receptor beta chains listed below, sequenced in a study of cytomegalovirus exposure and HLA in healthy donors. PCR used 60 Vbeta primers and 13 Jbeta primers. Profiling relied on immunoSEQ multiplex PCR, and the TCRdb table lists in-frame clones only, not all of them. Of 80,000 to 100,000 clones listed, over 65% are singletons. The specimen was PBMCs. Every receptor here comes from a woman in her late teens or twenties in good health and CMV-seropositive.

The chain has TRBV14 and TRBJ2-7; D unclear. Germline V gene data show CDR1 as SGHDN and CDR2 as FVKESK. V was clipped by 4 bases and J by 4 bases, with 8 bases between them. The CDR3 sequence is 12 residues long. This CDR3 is CASSLVRYEQYF. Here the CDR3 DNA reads TGTGCCAGCAGCCTTGTCCGTTACGAGCAGTACTTC. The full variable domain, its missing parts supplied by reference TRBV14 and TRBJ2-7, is EAGVTQFPSHSVIEKGQTVTLRCDPISGHDNLYWYRRVMGKEIKFLLHFVKESKQDESGMPNNRFLAERTGGTYSTLKVQPAELEDSGVYFCASSLVRYEQYFGPGTRLTVT.

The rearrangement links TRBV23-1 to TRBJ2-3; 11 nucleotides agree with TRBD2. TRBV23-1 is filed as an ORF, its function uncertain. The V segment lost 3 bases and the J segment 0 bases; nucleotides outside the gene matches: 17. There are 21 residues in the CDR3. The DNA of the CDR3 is TGCGCCAGCAGTCACCACGTTAGCGGGGGGGGAATACACCTAAGCACAGATACGCAGTATTTT. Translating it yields CASSHHVSGGGIHLSTDTQYF.

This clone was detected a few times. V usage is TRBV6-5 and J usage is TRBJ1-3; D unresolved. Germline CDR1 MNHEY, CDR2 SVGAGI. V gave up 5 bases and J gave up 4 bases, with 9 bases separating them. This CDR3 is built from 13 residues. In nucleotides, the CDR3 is TGTGCCAGCAGTCTTCGTGAGGGAAACACCATATATTTT. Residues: CASSLREGNTIYF.

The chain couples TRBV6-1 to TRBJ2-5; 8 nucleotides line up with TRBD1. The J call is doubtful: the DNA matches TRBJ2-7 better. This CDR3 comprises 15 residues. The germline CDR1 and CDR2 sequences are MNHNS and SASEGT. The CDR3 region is CASRVLGQAGYEQYF. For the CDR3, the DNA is TGTGCCAGCAGGGTCCTGGGACAGGCGGGCTACGAGCAGTACTTC.

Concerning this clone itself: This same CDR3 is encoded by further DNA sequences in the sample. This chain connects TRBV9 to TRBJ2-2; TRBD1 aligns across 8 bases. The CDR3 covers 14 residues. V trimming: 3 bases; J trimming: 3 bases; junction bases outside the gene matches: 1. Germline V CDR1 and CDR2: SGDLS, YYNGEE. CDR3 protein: CASSARGHTGELFF. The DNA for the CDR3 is TGTGCCAGCAGCGCCAGGGGGCACACCGGGGAGCTGTTTTTT.

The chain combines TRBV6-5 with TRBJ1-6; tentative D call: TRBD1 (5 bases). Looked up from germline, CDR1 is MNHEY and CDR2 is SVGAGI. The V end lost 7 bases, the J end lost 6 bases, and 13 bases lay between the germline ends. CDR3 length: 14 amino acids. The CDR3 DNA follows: TGTGCCAGCACCTACGGGGGGGTTAATTCACCCCTCCACTTT. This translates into CASTYGGVNSPLHF.

CDR3 amino acids: CASSQEPRGAYNEQFF. CDR3 bases: TGTGCCAGCAGCCAAGAGCCCCGCGGAGCGTACAATGAGCAGTTCTTC. The V gene is TRBV4-2, the J gene TRBJ2-1, with D unresolved. The germline V gene has CDR1 LGHNA and CDR2 YNFKEQ. The CDR3 totals 16 residues. V shed 0 bases and J shed 4 bases, with 13 bases lying between them.

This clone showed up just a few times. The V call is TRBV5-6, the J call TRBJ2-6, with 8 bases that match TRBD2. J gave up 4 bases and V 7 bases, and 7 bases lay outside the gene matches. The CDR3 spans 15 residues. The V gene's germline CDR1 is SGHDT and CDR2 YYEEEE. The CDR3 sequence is CASRRLATGANVLTF. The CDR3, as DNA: TGTGCCAGCCGCCGACTAGCGACCGGGGCCAACGTCCTGACTTTC.

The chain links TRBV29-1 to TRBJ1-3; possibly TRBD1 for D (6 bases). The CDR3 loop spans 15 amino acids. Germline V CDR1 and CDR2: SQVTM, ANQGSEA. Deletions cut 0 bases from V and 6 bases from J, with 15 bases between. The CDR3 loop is CSVEDREGGLNTIYF. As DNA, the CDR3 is TGCAGCGTTGAAGATCGGGAGGGGGGGCTAAACACCATATATTTT.

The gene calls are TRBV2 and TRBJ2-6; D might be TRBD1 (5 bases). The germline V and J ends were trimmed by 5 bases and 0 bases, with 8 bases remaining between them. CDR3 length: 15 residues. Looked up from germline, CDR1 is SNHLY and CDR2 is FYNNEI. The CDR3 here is CASSLQDSGANVLTF. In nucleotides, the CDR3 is TGTGCCAGCAGTCTACAGGACTCTGGGGCCAACGTCCTGACTTTC.

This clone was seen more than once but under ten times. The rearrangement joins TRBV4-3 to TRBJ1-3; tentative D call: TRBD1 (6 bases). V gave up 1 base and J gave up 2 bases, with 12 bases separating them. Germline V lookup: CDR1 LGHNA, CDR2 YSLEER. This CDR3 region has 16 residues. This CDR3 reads CASSQGGLVTGNTIYF. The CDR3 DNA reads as TGCGCCAGCAGCCAAGGGGGGCTAGTAACTGGAAACACCATATATTTT.

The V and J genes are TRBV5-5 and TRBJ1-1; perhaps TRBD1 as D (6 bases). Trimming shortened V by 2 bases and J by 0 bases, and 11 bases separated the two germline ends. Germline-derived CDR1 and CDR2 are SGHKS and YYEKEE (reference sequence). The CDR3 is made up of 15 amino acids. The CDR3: CASSFRTGLNTEAFF. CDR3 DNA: TGTGCCAGCAGCTTCCGTACAGGGTTGAACACTGAAGCTTTCTTT.

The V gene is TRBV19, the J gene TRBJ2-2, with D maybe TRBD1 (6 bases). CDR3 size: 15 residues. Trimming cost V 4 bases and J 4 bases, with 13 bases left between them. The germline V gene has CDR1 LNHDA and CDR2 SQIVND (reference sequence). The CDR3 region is CASSSLQGSTGELFF. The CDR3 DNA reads TGTGCCAGTAGTAGTCTTCAGGGGAGCACCGGGGAGCTGTTTTTT. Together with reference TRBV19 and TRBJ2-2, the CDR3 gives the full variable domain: DGGITQSPKYLFRKEGQNVTLSCEQNLNHDAMYWYRQDPGQGLRLIYYSQIVNDFQKGDIAEGYSVSREKKESFPLTVTSAQKNPTAFYLCASSSLQGSTGELFFGEGSRLTVL.

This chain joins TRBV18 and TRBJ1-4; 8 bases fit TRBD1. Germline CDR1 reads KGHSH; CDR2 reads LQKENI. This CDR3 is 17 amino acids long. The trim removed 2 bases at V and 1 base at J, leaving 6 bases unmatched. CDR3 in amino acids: CASSPSFGQGTNEKLFF. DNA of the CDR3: TGTGCCAGCTCACCATCCTTCGGACAGGGAACTAATGAAAAACTGTTTTTT.

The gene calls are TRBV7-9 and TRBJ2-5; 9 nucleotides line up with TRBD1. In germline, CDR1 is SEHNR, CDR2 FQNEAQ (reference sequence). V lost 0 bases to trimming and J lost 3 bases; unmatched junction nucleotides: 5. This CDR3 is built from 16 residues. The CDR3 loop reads CASSLAAGQGKETQYF. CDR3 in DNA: TGTGCCAGCAGCTTAGCCGCCGGACAGGGGAAAGAGACCCAGTACTTC.

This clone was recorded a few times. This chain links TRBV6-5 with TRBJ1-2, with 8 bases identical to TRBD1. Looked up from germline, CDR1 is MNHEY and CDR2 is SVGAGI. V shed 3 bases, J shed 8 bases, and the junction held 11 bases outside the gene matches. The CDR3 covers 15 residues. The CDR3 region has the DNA TGTGCCAGCAGTTATAAGACAGGGGCGGTGCTGGGCTACACCTTC. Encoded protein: CASSYKTGAVLGYTF.

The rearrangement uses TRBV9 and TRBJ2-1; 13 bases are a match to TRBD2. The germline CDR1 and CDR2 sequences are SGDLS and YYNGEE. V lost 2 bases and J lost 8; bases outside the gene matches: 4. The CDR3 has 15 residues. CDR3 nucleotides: TGTGCCAGCAGCGTTGGGACTAGCGGGACGTATGAGCAGTTCTTC. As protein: CASSVGTSGTYEQFF.

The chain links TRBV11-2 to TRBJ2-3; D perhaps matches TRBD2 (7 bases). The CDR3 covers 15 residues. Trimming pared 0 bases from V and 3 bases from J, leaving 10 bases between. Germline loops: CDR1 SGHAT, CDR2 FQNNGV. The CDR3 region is CASSLEGGGTDTQYF. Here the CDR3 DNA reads TGTGCCAGCAGCTTAGAAGGGGGGGGAACAGATACGCAGTATTTT.

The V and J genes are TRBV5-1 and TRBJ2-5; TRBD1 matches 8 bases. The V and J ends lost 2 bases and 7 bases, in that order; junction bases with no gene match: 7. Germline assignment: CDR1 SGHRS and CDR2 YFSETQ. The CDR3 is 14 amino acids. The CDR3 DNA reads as TGCGCCAGCAGCTTCCTGACAGGGGTGGGGACCCAGTACTTC. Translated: CASSFLTGVGTQYF. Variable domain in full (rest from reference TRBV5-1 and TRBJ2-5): KAGVTQTPRYLIKTRGQQVTLSCSPISGHRSVSWYQQTPGQGLQFLFEYFSETQRNKGNFPGRFSGRQFSNSRSEMNVSTLELGDSALYLCASSFLTGVGTQYFGPGTRLLVL.

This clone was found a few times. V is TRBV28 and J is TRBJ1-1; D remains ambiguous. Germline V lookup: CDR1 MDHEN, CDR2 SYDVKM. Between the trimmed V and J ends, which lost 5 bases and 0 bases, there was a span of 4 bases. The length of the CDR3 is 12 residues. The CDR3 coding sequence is TGTGCCAGCAGTGAGATGAACACTGAAGCTTTCTTT. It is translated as CASSEMNTEAFF.

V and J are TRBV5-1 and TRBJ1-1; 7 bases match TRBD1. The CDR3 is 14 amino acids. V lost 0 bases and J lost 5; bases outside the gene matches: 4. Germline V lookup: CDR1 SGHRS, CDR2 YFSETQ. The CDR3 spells CASSLAGGQTEAFF. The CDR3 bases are TGCGCCAGCAGCTTGGCAGGGGGGCAAACTGAAGCTTTCTTT.

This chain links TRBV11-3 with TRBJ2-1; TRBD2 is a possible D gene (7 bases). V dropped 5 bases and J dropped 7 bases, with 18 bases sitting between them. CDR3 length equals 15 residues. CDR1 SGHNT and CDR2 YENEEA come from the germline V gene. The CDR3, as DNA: TGTGCCAGCAGCCTATTTGGGGGGGCGGGTAATGAGCAGTTCTTC. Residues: CASSLFGGAGNEQFF.

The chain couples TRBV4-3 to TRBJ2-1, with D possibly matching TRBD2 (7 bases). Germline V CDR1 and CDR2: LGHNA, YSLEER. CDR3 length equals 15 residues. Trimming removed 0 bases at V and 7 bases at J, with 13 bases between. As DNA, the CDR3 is TGCGCCAGCAGCCAAGAGGGGGGGCGGGGGAATGAGCAGTTCTTC. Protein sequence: CASSQEGGRGNEQFF.

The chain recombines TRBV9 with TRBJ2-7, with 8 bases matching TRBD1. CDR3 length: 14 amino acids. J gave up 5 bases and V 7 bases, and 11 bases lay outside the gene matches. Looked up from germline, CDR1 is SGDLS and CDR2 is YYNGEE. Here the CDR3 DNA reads TGTGCCAGCGCCACTGGACAGGGTCCCGACGAGCAGTACTTC. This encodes CASATGQGPDEQYF.

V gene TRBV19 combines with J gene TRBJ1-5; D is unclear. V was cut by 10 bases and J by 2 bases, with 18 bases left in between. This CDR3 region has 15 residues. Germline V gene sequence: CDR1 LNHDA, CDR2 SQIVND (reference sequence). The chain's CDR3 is CATEPLLGGNQPQHF. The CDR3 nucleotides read TGTGCCACCGAACCCCTACTCGGGGGCAATCAGCCCCAGCATTTT.

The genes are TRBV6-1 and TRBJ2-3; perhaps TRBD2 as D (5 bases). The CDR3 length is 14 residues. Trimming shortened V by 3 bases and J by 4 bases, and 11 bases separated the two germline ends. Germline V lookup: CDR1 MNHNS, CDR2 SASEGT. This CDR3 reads CASSERVRADTQYF. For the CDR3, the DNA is TGTGCCAGCAGTGAGCGGGTGCGGGCAGATACGCAGTATTTT.

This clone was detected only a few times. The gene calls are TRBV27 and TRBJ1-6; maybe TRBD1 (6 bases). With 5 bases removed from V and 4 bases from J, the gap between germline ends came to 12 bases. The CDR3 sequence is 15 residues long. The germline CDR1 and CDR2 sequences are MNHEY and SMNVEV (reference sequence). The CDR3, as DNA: TGTGCCAGCAGTCCCGGGACACCGTATAATTCACCCCTCCACTTT. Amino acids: CASSPGTPYNSPLHF.